This T cell receptor beta chain was sequenced in a study of OX40 agonist ivuxolimab in advanced cancers. Study summary: As their treatment, patients were administered ivuxolimab, an agonistic anti-OX40 (CD134) antibody.

Study conclusions and caveats: Expanded clones belonging to CD8+ T cells outnumbered, on average, those of CD4+. Those patients achieving a partial response at 0.1-3.0 mg/kg showed among the lowest clonal expansion.

For this clone: Its cognate antigen is unknown.

Autoimmune disease history or systemic immunosuppression disqualified patients. Sequencing was performed with immunoSEQ multiplex PCR; in TCRdb, only in-frame clones are kept and a portion is missing. Of approximately 33,000 clones in the sample, 88% are singletons; the top ten hold 35% to 40%. Sequences were derived from CD4+ or CD8+ T cells sorted from blood, sampled in a trial of the OX40 agonist ivuxolimab. This TCR derives from an adult with an advanced solid tumor such as melanoma, head and neck, liver or kidney cancer.

The CDR3 here is CASSTTGSAEAFF. Here the CDR3 DNA reads TGTGCCAGTAGTACTACAGGGTCGGCTGAAGCTTTCTTT. The chain joins TRBV19 to TRBJ1-1; TRBD1 is a possible D gene (6 bases). Trimming took 4 bases from V and 6 from J, leaving 12 bases between them. Germline lookup yields CDR1 LNHDA and CDR2 SQIVND (reference sequence). The CDR3 sequence is 13 residues long.